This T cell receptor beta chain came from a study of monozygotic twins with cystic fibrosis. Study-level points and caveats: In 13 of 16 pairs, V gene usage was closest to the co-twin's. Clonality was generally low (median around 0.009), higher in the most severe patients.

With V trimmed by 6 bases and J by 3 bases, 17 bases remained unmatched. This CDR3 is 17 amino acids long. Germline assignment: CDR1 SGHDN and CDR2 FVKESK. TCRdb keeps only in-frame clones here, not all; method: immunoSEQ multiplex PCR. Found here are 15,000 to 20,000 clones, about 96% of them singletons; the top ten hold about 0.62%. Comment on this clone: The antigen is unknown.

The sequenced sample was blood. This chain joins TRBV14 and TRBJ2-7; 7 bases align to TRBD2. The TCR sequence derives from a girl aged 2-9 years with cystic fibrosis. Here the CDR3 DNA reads TGTGCCAGCAGACCTACTAGCGCCAACTTACTAAACTACGAGCAGTACTTC. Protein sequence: CASRPTSANLLNYEQYF.